This TCR beta chain emerged from a study of blood T cell repertoires in COVID-19. Overall study: Sites in the United States, Italy and Spain provided acute and convalescent COVID-19 samples. Nucleic acid was either cDNA or gDNA, and it came from T cells, B-cell-depleted T cells, or PBMCs.

Per the original methods: Estimated nucleated cell counts came from reference gene primer amplification. Data came from immunoSEQ multiplex PCR; TCRdb stores just in-frame clones and leaves some out. For V, J and clone size, that table is used; D and trimming come from the DNA. The top ten clones hold 11% of a sample with around 280,000 clones, roughly 86% of them seen once. One Seattle source followed patients from active infection through their disease course. This receptor was identified in a woman under 40 with COVID-19, enrolled during active disease. Sequences were obtained from peripheral blood.

The CDR3: CASSQEGTEAFF. CDR3 coding DNA: TGTGCCAGCAGCCAGGAGGGCACTGAAGCTTTCTTT. The rearrangement uses TRBV11-2 and TRBJ1-1; D gene ambiguous. CDR3 size: 12 residues. Trimming left V 5 bases short and J 4 bases short, with 8 bases between. CDR1 is SGHAT and CDR2 is FQNNGV in the germline V gene.